In its sample, the clone carrying this TCR beta chain was seen many times. This record belongs to a study of identical twins. TCRdb re-analysed the 5' RACE reads in MiXCR, keeping a single row per CDR3 protein. The profile shows approximately 690,000 distinct CDR3 sequences, over 5% of them singletons. CDR1 LGHDT and CDR2 YNNKEL come from the germline V gene (reference sequence). With 0 bases removed from V and 7 bases from J, the gap between germline ends came to 10 bases. CDR3 length: 14 residues. This receptor was taken from a man aged 18 to 30 in good health. This chain joins TRBV3-1 and TRBJ2-1; no clear D. Sequencing used naive T cells sorted from blood. DNA for the CDR3: TGTGCCAGCAGCCAAGAACCCGTCGGGAATGAGCAGTTCTTC. Protein: CASSQEPVGNEQFF.